One sample yielded the 31 T cell receptor beta chains listed below, sequenced in a study of human thymus T cells. The thymus tissue came from resections taken during corrective heart surgery. Sequencing used immunoSEQ multiplex PCR; TCRdb keeps in-frame clones, though not all of them. This table holds 65,000 to 90,000 clones, 90% to 95% found once. The source material was thymus tissue. The receptors were sampled from a girl under three years old with a congenital heart defect but otherwise immunologically healthy.

The chain recombines TRBV5-1 with TRBJ1-1; 8 bases line up with TRBD1. This CDR3 spans 14 amino acids. The V gene end was trimmed by 4 bases and the J gene end by 7 bases; junction bases not matched to a gene: 9. Germline lookup yields CDR1 SGHRS and CDR2 YFSETQ. As DNA, the CDR3 is TGCGCCAGCAGCGCAACAGGGGGGGCTGGTGAAGCTTTCTTT. Its translation is CASSATGGAGEAFF. Drawing the rest from reference TRBV5-1 and TRBJ1-1, the complete variable domain is KAGVTQTPRYLIKTRGQQVTLSCSPISGHRSVSWYQQTPGQGLQFLFEYFSETQRNKGNFPGRFSGRQFSNSRSEMNVSTLELGDSALYLCASSATGGAGEAFFGQGTRLTVV.

This chain connects TRBV5-4 to TRBJ2-5; 7 bases align to TRBD2. The CDR3 contains 14 residues. The germline CDR1 and CDR2 sequences are SGHNT and YYREEE (reference sequence). The V and J ends lost 5 bases and 2 bases, in that order; junction bases with no gene match: 6. CDR3 sequence: CASRCGGSQETQYF. The CDR3 region has the DNA TGTGCCAGCAGGTGCGGCGGGAGTCAAGAGACCCAGTACTTC.

The chain couples TRBV10-3 to TRBJ1-5, with TRBD1 as a possible D gene (6 bases). CDR1 is ENHRY and CDR2 is SYGVKD in the germline V gene. Trimming pared 0 bases from V and 5 bases from J, leaving 14 bases between. The CDR3 spans 16 residues. CDR3 residues: CAISESGTTGYQPQHF. In DNA form, the CDR3 reads TGTGCCATCAGTGAGTCAGGGACAACAGGGTATCAGCCCCAGCATTTT.

This chain's CDR3 is CASSEPGGSTDTQYF. CDR3 DNA sequence: TGTGCCAGCAGTGAACCAGGAGGGAGCACAGATACGCAGTATTTT. The chain has TRBV2 and TRBJ2-3; possible D gene TRBD2, 6 bases. This CDR3 comprises 15 residues. Per the germline V gene, CDR1 is SNHLY and CDR2 is FYNNEI. V lost 2 bases and J 0 bases, leaving 9 bases between the germline ends.

The rearrangement joins TRBV10-3 to TRBJ2-7; D unclear. The V gene's germline CDR1 is ENHRY and CDR2 SYGVKD. V was cut by 11 bases and J by 3 bases, with 14 bases left in between. This CDR3 has 12 residues. For the CDR3, the DNA is TGTGCCGCCCGAACCAAATTCTACGAGCAGTACTTC. Its translation is CAARTKFYEQYF.

The chain employs TRBV14 and TRBJ2-6, with unresolved D. CDR1 is SGHDN and CDR2 is FVKESK in the germline V gene. This CDR3 contains 19 residues. The V end was cut by 2 bases, the J end by 0 bases, with 17 bases between. The CDR3 DNA reads as TGTGCCAGCAGCCAATCAGACCGACGGCACCACTCTGGGGCCAACGTCCTGACTTTC. Encoded protein: CASSQSDRRHHSGANVLTF.

This sequence joins TRBV18 and TRBJ2-7; D is unresolved. This CDR3 spans 13 amino acids. Germline-derived CDR1 and CDR2 are KGHSH and LQKENI. V was cut by 3 bases and J by 4 bases, with 10 bases left in between. The CDR3 coding sequence is TGTGCCAGCTCACCCCGAGACCTTTACGAGCAGTACTTC. Its translation: CASSPRDLYEQYF.

A single count supports this clone. CDR3 nucleotides: TGTGCCAGCAGGGGACGGAACTACGAGCAGTACTTC. Protein: CASRGRNYEQYF. The V and J genes are TRBV5-8 and TRBJ2-7; either TRBD1 or TRBD2 may supply D (5 bases each). Germline-derived CDR1 and CDR2 are SGHTS and YDEGEE. The V and J ends lost 5 bases and 3 bases respectively, with 9 bases between them. The CDR3 covers 12 residues.

This chain links TRBV6-1 with TRBJ2-1; no clear D. The germline gives CDR1 MNHNS, CDR2 SASEGT. The CDR3 is 15 residues long. V dropped 4 bases and J dropped 5 bases, with 15 bases sitting between them. In DNA form, the CDR3 reads TGTGCCAGCAGTGTGAAGCTGACATGGAACAATGAGCAGTTCTTC. Its translation: CASSVKLTWNNEQFF.

The CDR3 DNA is TGTGCCAGCAGCTTCGGGACACGTACTTATTACAATGAGCAGTTCTTC. It specifies CASSFGTRTYYNEQFF. J is TRBJ2-1 and V is TRBV7-2; possibly TRBD1 for D (6 bases). CDR1 and CDR2 (germline): SGHTA, FQGNSA. The CDR3 extends over 16 amino acids. The germline V and J ends were trimmed by 3 bases and 4 bases, with 16 bases remaining between them.

The chain combines TRBV4-1 with TRBJ2-7; tentatively, D is TRBD1 (6 bases). CDR1 is MGHRA and CDR2 is YSYEKL in the germline V gene. The CDR3 spans 18 residues. V was cut by 3 bases and J by 1 base, with 22 bases left in between. The DNA for the CDR3 is TGCGCCAGCAGCCAGAGCCCCGAGCTCTACAGGGTATCCTACGAGCAGTACTTC. Amino acid sequence: CASSQSPELYRVSYEQYF.

The J gene is TRBJ2-3, the V gene TRBV5-1; 11 bases are a match to TRBD2. The germline V gene has CDR1 SGHRS and CDR2 YFSETQ. V lost 3 bases, J lost 2 bases, and 8 bases stayed unmatched. The CDR3 loop spans 17 amino acids. Written as DNA, the CDR3 is TGCGCCAGCAGCTCGACGGGACTAGCGGCTAACACAGATACGCAGTATTTT. Protein product: CASSSTGLAANTDTQYF. The full variable domain, rest sourced from reference TRBV5-1 and TRBJ2-3, is KAGVTQTPRYLIKTRGQQVTLSCSPISGHRSVSWYQQTPGQGLQFLFEYFSETQRNKGNFPGRFSGRQFSNSRSEMNVSTLELGDSALYLCASSSTGLAANTDTQYFGPGTRLTVL.

The V and J genes are TRBV19 and TRBJ2-3, with 13 bases identical to TRBD2. The germline V gene encodes CDR1 LNHDA and CDR2 SQIVND (reference sequence). The CDR3 consists of 17 residues. The trim removed 3 bases at V and 4 bases at J, leaving 7 bases unmatched. The DNA for the CDR3 is TGTGCCAGTAGTATCCGACTAGCGGGAGGACGCTCAGATACGCAGTATTTT. Protein product: CASSIRLAGGRSDTQYF.

The chain has TRBV6-5 and TRBJ2-3, with D uncertain. Trimming left V 3 bases short and J 1 base short, with 8 bases between. Germline CDR1 and CDR2: MNHEY and SVGAGI. The CDR3 covers 14 residues. The CDR3 protein is CASSYLEGTDTQYF. The DNA for the CDR3 is TGTGCCAGCAGTTATTTAGAGGGCACAGATACGCAGTATTTT.

The chain carries TRBV6-6 and TRBJ2-1; D might be TRBD2 (6 bases). Trimming cost V 5 bases and J 0 bases, with 14 bases left between them. The CDR3 is 16 residues long. Germline CDR1 MNHNY, CDR2 SVGAGI (reference sequence). CDR3 nucleotide sequence: TGTGCCAGCAGTCGAGCTAGCGTTAGCTCCTACAATGAGCAGTTCTTC. It specifies CASSRASVSSYNEQFF.

The chain is built from TRBV19 and TRBJ1-1; D might be TRBD1 (5 bases). This CDR3 is built from 16 residues. The V and J ends lost 4 bases and 3 bases respectively, with 18 bases between them. Looked up from germline, CDR1 is LNHDA and CDR2 is SQIVND (reference sequence). This CDR3 is CASSNIQAREDTEAFF. The CDR3 coding sequence is TGTGCCAGTAGTAACATACAGGCTCGAGAGGACACTGAAGCTTTCTTT.

A word on this clone: Sequence at one end of the junction differs from germline and may be a read error. V gene TRBV7-2 combines with J gene TRBJ2-7; 13 bases map to TRBD2. CDR1 is SGHTA and CDR2 is FQGNSA in the germline V gene. The CDR3 is made up of 11 amino acids. CDR3 loop: CASSAGTSGEF. CDR3 DNA: TGTGCCAGCAGCGCCGGGACTAGCGGGGAATTT.

V usage is TRBV25-1 and J usage is TRBJ2-1; the D gene is possibly TRBD2 (5 bases). This CDR3 spans 14 amino acids. Germline loops: CDR1 MGHDK, CDR2 SYGVNS. The V gene lost 4 bases and the J gene lost 7 bases, with 14 bases spanning the gap. Here the CDR3 reads CASSGRAFGNEQFF. In nucleotides, the CDR3 is TGTGCCAGCAGTGGGCGGGCCTTCGGGAATGAGCAGTTCTTC. Full variable domain (missing parts from reference TRBV25-1 and TRBJ2-1): EADIYQTPRYLVIGTGKKITLECSQTMGHDKMYWYQQDPGMELHLIHYSYGVNSTEKGDLSSESTVSRIRTEHFPLTLESARPSHTSQYLCASSGRAFGNEQFFGPGTRLTVL.

The chain recombines TRBV14 with TRBJ2-2, with 9 bases that match TRBD1. V shed 1 base, J shed 6 bases, and the junction held 9 bases outside the gene matches. CDR1 and CDR2 from the germline V gene are SGHDN and FVKESK. The CDR3 covers 17 residues. The CDR3 spells CASSQVTGQGGPGELFF. The DNA of the CDR3 is TGTGCCAGCAGCCAAGTCACGGGACAGGGAGGACCCGGGGAGCTGTTTTTT.

The chain couples TRBV9 to TRBJ2-3; 8 bases match TRBD2. The germline V gene encodes CDR1 SGDLS and CDR2 YYNGEE. The CDR3 spans 16 residues. The J segment lost 2 bases and the V segment lost 7 bases, leaving 12 bases of the junction unmatched. The CDR3 sequence is CASQRITGGYTDTQYF. The CDR3 nucleotides are TGTGCCAGCCAGCGTATAACGGGAGGGTACACAGATACGCAGTATTTT.

V and J are TRBV13 and TRBJ1-2, with D perhaps matching TRBD1 (5 bases). CDR3 length: 14 amino acids. The ends were cut back, 0 bases at V and 7 bases at J, with 12 bases in the middle. CDR1 PRHDT and CDR2 FYEKMQ come from the germline V gene (reference sequence). CDR3 bases: TGTGCCAGCAGCTTAGGCAGGGCTACTGGTGGCTACACCTTC. Amino acids: CASSLGRATGGYTF.

This rearrangement joins TRBV7-9 to TRBJ2-5; no clear D gene. From germline, CDR1 is SEHNR and CDR2 FQNEAQ (reference sequence). The V gene lost 5 bases and the J gene lost 2 bases, with 12 bases spanning the gap. The CDR3 consists of 14 residues. CDR3 residues: CASSVVGGQETQYF. Written as DNA, the CDR3 is TGTGCCAGCAGCGTCGTGGGTGGGCAAGAGACCCAGTACTTC.

The genes are TRBV4-1 and TRBJ1-4, with D uncertain. The germline V gene has CDR1 MGHRA and CDR2 YSYEKL. The CDR3 is 16 amino acids. With 0 bases removed from V and 4 bases from J, the gap between germline ends came to 12 bases. CDR3 residues: CASSQDSGSGNEKLFF. Here the CDR3 DNA reads TGCGCCAGCAGCCAAGATAGCGGGTCGGGTAATGAAAAACTGTTTTTT.

The chain couples TRBV20-1 to TRBJ2-3; D remains ambiguous. Per germline, CDR1 DFQATT and CDR2 SNEGSKA (reference sequence). This CDR3 region has 11 residues. Between the trimmed V and J ends, which lost 2 bases and 5 bases, there was a span of 5 bases. In DNA form, the CDR3 reads TGCAGTGCTAGACCGGGAGATACGCAGTATTTT. As protein: CSARPGDTQYF.

This chain uses TRBV7-3 with TRBJ2-2; 9 nucleotides line up with TRBD2. CDR1 is SGHTA, CDR2 FQGTGA, per germline. Losses at the gene ends were 0 bases for V and 9 bases for J; bases not matched to a gene: 8. This CDR3 spans 16 amino acids. This CDR3 is CASSLTPWTSERELFF. The CDR3 nucleotides read TGTGCCAGCAGCTTAACACCTTGGACTAGCGAGAGGGAGCTGTTTTTT. The full variable domain, completed using reference TRBV7-3 and TRBJ2-2, is GAGVSQTPSNKVTEKGKYVELRCDPISGHTALYWYRQSLGQGPEFLIYFQGTGAADDSGLPNDRFFAVRPEGSVSTLKIQRTERGDSAVYLCASSLTPWTSERELFFGEGSRLTVL.

This chain joins TRBV2 and TRBJ2-7, with D possibly being TRBD2 (6 bases). Germline V gives CDR1 SNHLY, CDR2 FYNNEI. Between the trimmed V and J ends, which lost 7 bases and 4 bases, there was a span of 14 bases. There are 13 residues in the CDR3. The CDR3: CASMGGEQYEQYF. The DNA of the CDR3 is TGTGCCAGCATGGGCGGGGAACAATACGAGCAGTACTTC.

This chain links TRBV7-3 with TRBJ2-3; D gene ambiguous. The germline V gene encodes CDR1 SGHTA and CDR2 FQGTGA. V shed 5 bases and J shed 2 bases, with 8 bases lying between them. This CDR3 is 13 amino acids long. CDR3 sequence (DNA): TGTGCCAGCAGCCGCTATTACACAGATACGCAGTATTTT. It translates to CASSRYYTDTQYF.

The chain couples TRBV6-4 to TRBJ1-5; D is perhaps TRBD1 (6 bases). This CDR3 is built from 15 residues. The ends were cut back, 4 bases at V and 4 bases at J, with 14 bases in the middle. Germline CDR1 MRHNA, CDR2 SNTAGT. The CDR3 sequence is CASSAAGGPNQPQHF. The CDR3 nucleotides are TGTGCCAGCAGTGCGGCGGGGGGCCCTAATCAGCCCCAGCATTTT.

The CDR3 loop reads CASSQVLAGLGLEKDTQYF. The CDR3, as DNA: TGTGCCAGCAGCCAAGTACTAGCGGGATTGGGCTTGGAGAAAGATACGCAGTATTTT. The genes are TRBV4-2 and TRBJ2-3; 10 nucleotides agree with TRBD2. The ends lost 1 base at V and 5 bases at J; junction bases unmatched: 15. The CDR3 is 19 amino acids. CDR1 is LGHNA and CDR2 is YNFKEQ in the germline V gene.

The chain combines TRBV27 with TRBJ1-4; maybe TRBD1 (5 bases). V lost 4 bases to trimming and J lost 4 bases, with 10 bases between them. CDR1 MNHEY and CDR2 SMNVEV come from the germline V gene (reference sequence). The CDR3 has 14 amino acids. In nucleotides, the CDR3 is TGTGCCAGCAGTTCGGCAGGGAATAATGAAAAACTGTTTTTT. Its translation: CASSSAGNNEKLFF. Supplemented by reference TRBV27 and TRBJ1-4, the full variable domain reads EAQVTQNPRYLITVTGKKLTVTCSQNMNHEYMSWYRQDPGLGLRQIYYSMNVEVTDKGDVPEGYKVSRKEKRNFPLILESPSPNQTSLYFCASSSAGNNEKLFFGSGTQLSVL.

Points on this clone: The sample contains more than one DNA sequence encoding this CDR3. V gene TRBV27 combines with J gene TRBJ2-5; TRBD2 agrees at 11 bases. The trim removed 2 bases at V and 3 bases at J, leaving 2 bases unmatched. The CDR3 consists of 15 residues. Germline V gives CDR1 MNHEY, CDR2 SMNVEV (reference sequence). DNA of the CDR3: TGTGCCAGCAGTTTAGGGACTAGCGGCGAAGAGACCCAGTACTTC. Protein: CASSLGTSGEETQYF.